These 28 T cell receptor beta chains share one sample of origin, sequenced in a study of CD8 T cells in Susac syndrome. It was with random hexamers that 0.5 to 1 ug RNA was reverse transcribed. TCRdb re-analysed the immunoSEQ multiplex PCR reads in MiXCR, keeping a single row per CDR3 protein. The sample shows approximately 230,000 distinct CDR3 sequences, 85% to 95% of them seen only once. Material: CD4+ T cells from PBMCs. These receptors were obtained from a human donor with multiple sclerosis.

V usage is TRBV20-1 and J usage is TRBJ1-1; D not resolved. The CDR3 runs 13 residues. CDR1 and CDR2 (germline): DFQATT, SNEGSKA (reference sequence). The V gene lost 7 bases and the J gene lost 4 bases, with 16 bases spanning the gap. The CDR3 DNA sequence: TGCAGTGACGATGGGCAGGCGGGCACTGAAGCTTTCTTT. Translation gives CSDDGQAGTEAFF.

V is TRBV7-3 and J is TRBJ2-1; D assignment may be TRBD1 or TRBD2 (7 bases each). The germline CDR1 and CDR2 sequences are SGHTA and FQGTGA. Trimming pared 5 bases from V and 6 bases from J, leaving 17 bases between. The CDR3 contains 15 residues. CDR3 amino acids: CASSPGGERFNEQFF. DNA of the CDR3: TGTGCCAGCAGCCCAGGGGGGGAGCGGTTCAATGAGCAGTTCTTC. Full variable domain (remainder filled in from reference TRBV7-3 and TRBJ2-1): GAGVSQTPSNKVTEKGKYVELRCDPISGHTALYWYRQSLGQGPEFLIYFQGTGAADDSGLPNDRFFAVRPEGSVSTLKIQRTERGDSAVYLCASSPGGERFNEQFFGPGTRLTVL.

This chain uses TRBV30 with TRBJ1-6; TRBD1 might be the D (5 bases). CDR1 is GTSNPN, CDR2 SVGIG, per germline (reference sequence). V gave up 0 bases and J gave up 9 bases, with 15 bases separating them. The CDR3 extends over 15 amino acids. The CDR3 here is CAWSVGRQGPSPLHF. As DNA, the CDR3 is TGTGCCTGGAGTGTGGGGAGGCAGGGCCCTTCACCCCTCCACTTT. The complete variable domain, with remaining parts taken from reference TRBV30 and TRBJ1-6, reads SQTIHQWPATLVQPVGSPLSLECTVEGTSNPNLYWYRQAAGRGLQLLFYSVGIGQISSEVPQNLSASRPQDRQFILSSKKLLLSDSGFYLCAWSVGRQGPSPLHFGNGTRLTVT.

The CDR3 loop is CASSLDSLTDTQYF. In DNA form, the CDR3 reads TGTGCCAGCAGCTTAGACAGCCTCACAGATACGCAGTATTTT. This chain joins TRBV7-8 and TRBJ2-3; D unresolved. The CDR3 extends over 14 amino acids. The V gene's germline CDR1 is SGHVS and CDR2 FQNEAQ. V shed 1 base and J shed 2 bases, with 7 bases lying between them.

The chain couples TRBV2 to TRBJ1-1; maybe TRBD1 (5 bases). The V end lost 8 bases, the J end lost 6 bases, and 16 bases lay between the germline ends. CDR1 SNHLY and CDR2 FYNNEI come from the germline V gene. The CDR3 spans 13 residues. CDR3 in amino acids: CASGMKMTAEAFF. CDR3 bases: TGTGCCAGCGGAATGAAAATGACAGCTGAAGCTTTCTTT.

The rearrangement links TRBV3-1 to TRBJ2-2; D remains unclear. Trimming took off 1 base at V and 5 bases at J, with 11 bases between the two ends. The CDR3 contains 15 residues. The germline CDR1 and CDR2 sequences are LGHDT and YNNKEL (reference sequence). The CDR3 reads CASSQVAPRTGELFF. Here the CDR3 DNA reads TGTGCCAGCAGCCAAGTAGCACCCCGTACCGGGGAGCTGTTTTTT.

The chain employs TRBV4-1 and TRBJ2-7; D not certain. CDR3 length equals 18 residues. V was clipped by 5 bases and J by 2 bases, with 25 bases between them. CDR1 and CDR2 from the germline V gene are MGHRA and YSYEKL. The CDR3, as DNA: TGCGCCAGCAGCGCCCTTAAGGCAGCGAATGTCGGGCCCTACGAGCAGTACTTC. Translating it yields CASSALKAANVGPYEQYF.

The CDR3 bases are TGCGCCAGCAGCTTGCTCGGAGCCCCGAACACTGAAGCTTTCTTT. It yields the protein CASSLLGAPNTEAFF. The chain uses TRBV5-1 and TRBJ1-1; D remains unclear. Germline V CDR1 and CDR2: SGHRS, YFSETQ. V lost 1 base and J 1 base, leaving 11 bases between the germline ends. CDR3 length: 15 residues.

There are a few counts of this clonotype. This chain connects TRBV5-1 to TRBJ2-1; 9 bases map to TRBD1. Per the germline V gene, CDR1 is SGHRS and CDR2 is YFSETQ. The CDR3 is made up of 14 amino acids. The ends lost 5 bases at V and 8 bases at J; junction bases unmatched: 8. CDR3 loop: CASSSSTGGDEQFF. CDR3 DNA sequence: TGCGCCAGCAGTTCTTCCACAGGGGGCGATGAGCAGTTCTTC.

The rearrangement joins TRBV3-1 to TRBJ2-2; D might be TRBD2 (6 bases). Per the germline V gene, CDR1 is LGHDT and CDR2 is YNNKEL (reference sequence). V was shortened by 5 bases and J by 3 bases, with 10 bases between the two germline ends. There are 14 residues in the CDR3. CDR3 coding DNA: TGTGCCAGCAGCGGGGACTTTTACACCGGGGAGCTGTTTTTT. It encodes CASSGDFYTGELFF.

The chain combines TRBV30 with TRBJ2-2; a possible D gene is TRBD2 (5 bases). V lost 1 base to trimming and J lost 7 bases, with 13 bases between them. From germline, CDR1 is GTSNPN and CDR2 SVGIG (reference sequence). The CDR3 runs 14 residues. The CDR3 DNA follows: TGTGCCTGGAGTGGTTTGCGGGTTAACGGGGAGCTGTTTTTT. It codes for CAWSGLRVNGELFF.

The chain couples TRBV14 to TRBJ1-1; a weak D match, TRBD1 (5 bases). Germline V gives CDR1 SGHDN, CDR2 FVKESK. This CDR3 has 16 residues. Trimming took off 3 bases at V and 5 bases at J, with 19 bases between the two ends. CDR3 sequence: CASSQRLGVGPTEAFF. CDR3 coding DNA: TGTGCCAGCAGCCAGAGGTTGGGGGTCGGGCCTACTGAAGCTTTCTTT.

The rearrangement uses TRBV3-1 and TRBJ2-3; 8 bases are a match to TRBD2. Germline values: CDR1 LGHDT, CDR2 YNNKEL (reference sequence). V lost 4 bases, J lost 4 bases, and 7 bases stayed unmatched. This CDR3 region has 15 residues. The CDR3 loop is CASSRGAGGPDTQYF. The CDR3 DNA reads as TGTGCCAGCAGCCGAGGGGCGGGAGGCCCAGATACGCAGTATTTT.

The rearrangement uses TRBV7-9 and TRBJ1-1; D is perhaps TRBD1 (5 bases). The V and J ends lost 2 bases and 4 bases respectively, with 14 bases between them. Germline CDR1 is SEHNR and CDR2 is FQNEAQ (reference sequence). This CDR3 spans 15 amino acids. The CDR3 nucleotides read TGTGCCAGCAGCTTACTACAGGATCCCGGCACTGAAGCTTTCTTT. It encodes CASSLLQDPGTEAFF.

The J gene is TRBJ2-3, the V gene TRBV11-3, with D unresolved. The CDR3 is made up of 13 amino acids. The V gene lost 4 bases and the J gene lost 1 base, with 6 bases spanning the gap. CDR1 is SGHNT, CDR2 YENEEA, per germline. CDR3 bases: TGTGCCAGCAGCTCATCTGGCACAGATACGCAGTATTTT. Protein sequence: CASSSSGTDTQYF.

The CDR3 sequence: CASSLAAGLSYEQYF. DNA of the CDR3: TGTGCCAGCAGCTTAGCGGCAGGGCTCTCCTACGAGCAGTACTTC. The rearrangement uses TRBV7-3 and TRBJ2-7; a possible D gene is TRBD1 (5 bases). This CDR3 spans 15 amino acids. Germline CDR1 SGHTA, CDR2 FQGTGA. V was cut by 2 bases and J by 0 bases, with 11 bases left in between. The variable domain in full, with the rest retrieved from reference TRBV7-3 and TRBJ2-7, is GAGVSQTPSNKVTEKGKYVELRCDPISGHTALYWYRQSLGQGPEFLIYFQGTGAADDSGLPNDRFFAVRPEGSVSTLKIQRTERGDSAVYLCASSLAAGLSYEQYFGPGTRLTVT.

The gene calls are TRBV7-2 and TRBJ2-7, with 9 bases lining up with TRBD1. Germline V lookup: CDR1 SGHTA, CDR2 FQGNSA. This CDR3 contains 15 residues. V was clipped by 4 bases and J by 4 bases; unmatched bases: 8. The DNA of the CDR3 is TGTGCCAGCAGCTCTTCCTCGGACAGGGGATACGAGCAGTACTTC. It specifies CASSSSSDRGYEQYF.

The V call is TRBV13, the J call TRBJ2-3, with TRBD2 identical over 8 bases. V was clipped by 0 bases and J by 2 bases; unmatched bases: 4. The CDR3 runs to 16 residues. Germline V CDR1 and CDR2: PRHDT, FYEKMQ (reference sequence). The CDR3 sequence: CASSLGGRANTDTQYF. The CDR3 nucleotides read TGTGCCAGCAGCTTAGGCGGGAGGGCCAACACAGATACGCAGTATTTT.

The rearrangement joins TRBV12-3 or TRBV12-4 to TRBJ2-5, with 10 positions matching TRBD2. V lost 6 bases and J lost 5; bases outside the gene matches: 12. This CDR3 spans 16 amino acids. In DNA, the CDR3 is TGTGCCAGCAGAAGTTACGGACTAGCGGTTGTGGAGACCCAGTACTTC. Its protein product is CASRSYGLAVVETQYF.

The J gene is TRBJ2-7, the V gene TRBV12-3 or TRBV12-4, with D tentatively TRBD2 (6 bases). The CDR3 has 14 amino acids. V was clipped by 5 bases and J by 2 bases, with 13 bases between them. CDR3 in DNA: TGTGCCAGCAGTCCCCGGGACTTCACCTACGAGCAGTACTTC. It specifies CASSPRDFTYEQYF.

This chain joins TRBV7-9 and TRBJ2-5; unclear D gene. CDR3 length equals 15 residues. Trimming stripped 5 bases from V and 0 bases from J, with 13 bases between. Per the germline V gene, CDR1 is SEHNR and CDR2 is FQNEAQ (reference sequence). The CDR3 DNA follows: TGTGCCAGCAGCCCACGGGCCCTGTACCAAGAGACCCAGTACTTC. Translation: CASSPRALYQETQYF.

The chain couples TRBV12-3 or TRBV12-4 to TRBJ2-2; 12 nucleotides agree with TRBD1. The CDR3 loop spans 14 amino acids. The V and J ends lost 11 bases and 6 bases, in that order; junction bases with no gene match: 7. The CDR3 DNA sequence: TGTGCCGGCACCGGGACAGGGGGCTCCGGGGAGCTGTTTTTT. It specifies CAGTGTGGSGELFF.

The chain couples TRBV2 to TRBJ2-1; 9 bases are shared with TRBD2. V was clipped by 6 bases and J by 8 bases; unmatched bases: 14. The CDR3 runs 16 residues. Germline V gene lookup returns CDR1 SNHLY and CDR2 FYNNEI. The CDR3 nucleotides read TGTGCCAGCAGGAGGCCAGCGGGGGGCCGGGCGGATGAGCAGTTCTTC. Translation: CASRRPAGGRADEQFF. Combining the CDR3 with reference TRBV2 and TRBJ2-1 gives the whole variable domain EPEVTQTPSHQVTQMGQEVILRCVPISNHLYFYWYRQILGQKVEFLVSFYNNEISEKSEIFDDQFSVERPDGSNFTLKIRSTKLEDSAMYFCASRRPAGGRADEQFFGPGTRLTVL.

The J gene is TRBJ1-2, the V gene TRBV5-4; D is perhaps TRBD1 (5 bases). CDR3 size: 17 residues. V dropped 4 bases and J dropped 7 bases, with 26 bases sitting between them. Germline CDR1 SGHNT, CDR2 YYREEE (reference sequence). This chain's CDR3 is CASSDPGVGDPMRGYTF. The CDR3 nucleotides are TGTGCCAGCAGCGACCCCGGGGTGGGGGACCCTATGCGTGGCTACACCTTC.

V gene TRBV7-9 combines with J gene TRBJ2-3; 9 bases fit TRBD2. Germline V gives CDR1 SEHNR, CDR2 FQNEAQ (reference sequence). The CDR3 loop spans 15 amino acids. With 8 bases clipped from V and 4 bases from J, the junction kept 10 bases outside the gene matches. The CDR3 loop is CASSGTSLGADTQYF. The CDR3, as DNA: TGTGCCAGCTCCGGGACTAGCCTCGGGGCAGATACGCAGTATTTT. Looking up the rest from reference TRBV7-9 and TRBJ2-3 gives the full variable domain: DTGVSQNPRHKITKRGQNVTFRCDPISEHNRLYWYRQTLGQGPEFLTYFQNEAQLEKSRLLSDRFSAERPKGSFSTLEIQRTEQGDSAMYLCASSGTSLGADTQYFGPGTRLTVL.

DNA for the CDR3: TGCGCCAGCACCCCGGCGGGGATGGAGACCCAGTACTTC. This translates into CASTPAGMETQYF. The chain has TRBV5-1 and TRBJ2-5; D is possibly TRBD2 (6 bases). The CDR3 consists of 13 residues. From germline, CDR1 is SGHRS and CDR2 YFSETQ. V lost 6 bases, J lost 5 bases, and 14 bases lay in between.

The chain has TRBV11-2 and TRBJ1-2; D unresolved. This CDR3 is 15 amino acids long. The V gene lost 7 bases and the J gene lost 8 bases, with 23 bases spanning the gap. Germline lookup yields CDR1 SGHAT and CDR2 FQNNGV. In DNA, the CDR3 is TGTGCCAGCAACCCAGTCCGGACGGAGCATCGAGGCTACACCTTC. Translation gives CASNPVRTEHRGYTF.

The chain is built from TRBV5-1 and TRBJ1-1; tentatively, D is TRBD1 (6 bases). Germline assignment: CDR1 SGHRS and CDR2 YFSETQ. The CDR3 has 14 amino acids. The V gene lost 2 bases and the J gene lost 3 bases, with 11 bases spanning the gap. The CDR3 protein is CASSLREGDTEAFF. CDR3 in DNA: TGCGCCAGCAGCTTAAGGGAGGGGGACACTGAAGCTTTCTTT.